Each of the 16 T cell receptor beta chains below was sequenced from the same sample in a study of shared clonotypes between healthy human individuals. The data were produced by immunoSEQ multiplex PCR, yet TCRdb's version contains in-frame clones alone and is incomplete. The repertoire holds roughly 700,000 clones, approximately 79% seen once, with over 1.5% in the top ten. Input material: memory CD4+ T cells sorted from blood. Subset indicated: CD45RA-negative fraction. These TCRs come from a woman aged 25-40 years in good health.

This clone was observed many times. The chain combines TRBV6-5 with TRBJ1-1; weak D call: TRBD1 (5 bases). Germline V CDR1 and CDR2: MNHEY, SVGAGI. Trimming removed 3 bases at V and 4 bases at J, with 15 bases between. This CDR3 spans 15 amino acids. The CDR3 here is CASSYSRGFTTEAFF. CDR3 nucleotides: TGTGCCAGCAGTTATAGTAGGGGATTCACCACTGAAGCTTTCTTT.

CDR3 residues: CSVVRDTSTDTQYF. Written as DNA, the CDR3 is TGCAGCGTTGTCAGGGATACTAGCACAGATACGCAGTATTTT. This sequence joins TRBV29-1 and TRBJ2-3; a possible D gene is TRBD1 (5 bases). V was trimmed by 4 bases and J by 0 bases, leaving 11 bases between them. CDR3 length: 14 amino acids. Germline lookup yields CDR1 SQVTM and CDR2 ANQGSEA.

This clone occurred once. The CDR3 nucleotides are TGTGCCAGCAGGTACACACAGACAGGGTCGAACACTGAAGCTTTCTTT. It specifies CASRYTQTGSNTEAFF. J is TRBJ1-1 and V is TRBV2; 7 bases are shared with TRBD1. This CDR3 has 16 amino acids. V was clipped by 6 bases and J by 1 base; unmatched bases: 11. Germline CDR1 SNHLY, CDR2 FYNNEI.

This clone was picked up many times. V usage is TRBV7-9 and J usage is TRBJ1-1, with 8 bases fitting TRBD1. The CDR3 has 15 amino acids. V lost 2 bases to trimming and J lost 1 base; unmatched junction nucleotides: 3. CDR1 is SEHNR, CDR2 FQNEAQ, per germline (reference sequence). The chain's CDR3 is CASSLWTGRNTEAFF. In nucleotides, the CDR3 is TGTGCCAGCAGCTTATGGACAGGGAGGAACACTGAAGCTTTCTTT.

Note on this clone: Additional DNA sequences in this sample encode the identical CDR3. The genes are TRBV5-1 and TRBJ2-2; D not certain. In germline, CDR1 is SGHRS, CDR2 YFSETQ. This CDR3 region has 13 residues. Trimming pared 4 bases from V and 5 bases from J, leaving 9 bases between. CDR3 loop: CASSRGQTGELFF. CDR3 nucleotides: TGCGCCAGCAGCCGAGGCCAAACCGGGGAGCTGTTTTTT.

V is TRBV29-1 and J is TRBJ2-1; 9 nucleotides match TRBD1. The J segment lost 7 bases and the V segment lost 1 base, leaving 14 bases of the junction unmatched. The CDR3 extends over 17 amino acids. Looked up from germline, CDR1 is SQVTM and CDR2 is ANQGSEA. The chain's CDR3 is CSVEGSGPGQGRNEQFF. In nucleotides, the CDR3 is TGCAGCGTTGAAGGGTCCGGCCCGGGACAGGGCAGGAATGAGCAGTTCTTC.

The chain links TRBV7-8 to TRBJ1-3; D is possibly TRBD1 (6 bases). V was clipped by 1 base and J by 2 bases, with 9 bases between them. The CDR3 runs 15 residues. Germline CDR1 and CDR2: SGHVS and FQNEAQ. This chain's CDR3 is CASSLGGHTGNTIYF. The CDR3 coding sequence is TGTGCCAGCAGCTTAGGGGGACATACTGGAAACACCATATATTTT.

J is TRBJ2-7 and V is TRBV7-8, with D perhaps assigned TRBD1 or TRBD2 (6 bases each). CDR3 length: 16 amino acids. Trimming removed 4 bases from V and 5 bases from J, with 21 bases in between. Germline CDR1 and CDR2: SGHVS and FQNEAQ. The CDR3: CASSSAREQGSHEQYF. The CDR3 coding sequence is TGTGCCAGCAGCTCAGCCCGGGAGCAGGGGTCTCACGAGCAGTACTTC.

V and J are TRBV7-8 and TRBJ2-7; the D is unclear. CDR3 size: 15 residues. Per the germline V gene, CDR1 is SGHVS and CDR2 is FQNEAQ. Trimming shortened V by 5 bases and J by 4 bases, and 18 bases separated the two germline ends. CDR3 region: CASSPLSVLWYEQYF. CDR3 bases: TGTGCCAGCAGCCCGCTGAGTGTCCTTTGGTACGAGCAGTACTTC.

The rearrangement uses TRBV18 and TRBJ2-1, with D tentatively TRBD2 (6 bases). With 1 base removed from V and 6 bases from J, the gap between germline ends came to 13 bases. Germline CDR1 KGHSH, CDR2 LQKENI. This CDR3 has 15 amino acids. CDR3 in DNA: TGTGCCAGCTCACCACTAGTGACTAGGAGCAATGAGCAGTTCTTC. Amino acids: CASSPLVTRSNEQFF.

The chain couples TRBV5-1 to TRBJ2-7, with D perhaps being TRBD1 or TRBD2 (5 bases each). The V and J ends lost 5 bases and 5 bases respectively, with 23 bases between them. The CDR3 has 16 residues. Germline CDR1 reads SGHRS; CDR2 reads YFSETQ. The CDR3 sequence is CASRRGINEAGDEQYF. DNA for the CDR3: TGCGCCAGCAGACGGGGCATTAACGAGGCCGGCGACGAGCAGTACTTC.

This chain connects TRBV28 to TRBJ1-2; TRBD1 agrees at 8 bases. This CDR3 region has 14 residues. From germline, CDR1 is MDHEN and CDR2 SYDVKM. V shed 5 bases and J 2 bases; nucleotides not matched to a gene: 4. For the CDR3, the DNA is TGTGCCAGCAGTGCCGGACAGGGAAACTATGGCTACACCTTC. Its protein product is CASSAGQGNYGYTF.

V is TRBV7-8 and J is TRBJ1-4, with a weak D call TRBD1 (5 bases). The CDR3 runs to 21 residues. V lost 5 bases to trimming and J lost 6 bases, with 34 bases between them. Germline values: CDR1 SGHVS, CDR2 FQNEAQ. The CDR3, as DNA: TGTGCCAGCAGCACCCACGTCTCTCGCGGAAGGCCACCCCGGGGGGATGAAAAACTGTTTTTT. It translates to CASSTHVSRGRPPRGDEKLFF.

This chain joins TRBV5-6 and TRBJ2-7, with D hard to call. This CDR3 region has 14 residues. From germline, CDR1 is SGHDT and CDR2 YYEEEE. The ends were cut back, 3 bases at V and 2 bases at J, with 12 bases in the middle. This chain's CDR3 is CASSSLDRPYEQYF. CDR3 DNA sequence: TGTGCCAGCAGCTCGTTGGATAGACCCTACGAGCAGTACTTC.

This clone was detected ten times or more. The CDR3 nucleotides read TGTGCCAGCAGCGTTTCGACAGGGGGCAAAAACATTCAGTACTTC. This gives the protein CASSVSTGGKNIQYF. The rearrangement joins TRBV9 to TRBJ2-4; 9 bases align to TRBD1. The CDR3 has 15 residues. From germline, CDR1 is SGDLS and CDR2 YYNGEE. V lost 2 bases to trimming and J lost 3 bases; unmatched junction nucleotides: 3.

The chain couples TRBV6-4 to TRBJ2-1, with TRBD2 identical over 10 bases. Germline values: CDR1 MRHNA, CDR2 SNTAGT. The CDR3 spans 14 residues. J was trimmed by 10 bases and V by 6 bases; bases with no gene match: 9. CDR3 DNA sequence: TGTGCCAGCAGACCTAGCGGGAGTAGGTCGGAGCAGTTCTTC. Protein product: CASRPSGSRSEQFF.